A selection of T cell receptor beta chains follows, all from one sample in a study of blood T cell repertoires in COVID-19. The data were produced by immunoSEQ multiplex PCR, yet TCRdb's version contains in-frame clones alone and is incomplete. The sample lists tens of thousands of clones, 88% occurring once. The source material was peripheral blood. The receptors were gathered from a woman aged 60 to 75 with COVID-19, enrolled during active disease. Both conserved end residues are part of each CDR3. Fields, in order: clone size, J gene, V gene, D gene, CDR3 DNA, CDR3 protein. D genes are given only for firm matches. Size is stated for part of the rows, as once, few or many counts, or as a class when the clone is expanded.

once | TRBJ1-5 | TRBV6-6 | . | TGTGCCAGCAGTTATTCAGGGGCCACGGCCAATCAGCCCCAGCATTTT | CASSYSGATANQPQHF
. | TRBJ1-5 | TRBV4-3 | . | TGCGCCAGCAGCCAAGAGGGGTGGCAGGGGTTAGGTCAGCCCCAGCATTTT | CASSQEGWQGLGQPQHF
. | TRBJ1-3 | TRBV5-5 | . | TGTGCCAGCAGTCCCGAGCCCTCATTCTCTGGAAACACCATATATTTT | CASSPEPSFSGNTIYF
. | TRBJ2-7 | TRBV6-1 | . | TGTGCCAGCAGTGAACCGGGACTCGGGGAGCAGTACTTC | CASSEPGLGEQYF
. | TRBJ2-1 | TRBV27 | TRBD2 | TGTGCCAGCAGGCCGGGACTAGCGGTCCATGAGCAGTTCTTC | CASRPGLAVHEQFF
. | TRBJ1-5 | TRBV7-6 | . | TGTGCCAGCAGCTATTATGGAGATCAGCCCCAGCATTTT | CASSYYGDQPQHF
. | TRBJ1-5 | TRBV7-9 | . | TGTGCCAGCAGCTTAGGCGGGTTCCCCCAGCATTTT | CASSLGGFPQHF
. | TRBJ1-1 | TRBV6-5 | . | TGTGCCAGCAGTTACGGGGGACATCATTGGGAAGCTTTCTTT | CASSYGGHHWEAFF
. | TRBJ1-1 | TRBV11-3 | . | TGTGCCAGCAGCTTAGTGGGGGGAGAAACTGAAGCTTTCTTT | CASSLVGGETEAFF
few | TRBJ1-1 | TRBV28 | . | TGTGCCAGCACCACAGCCTATGGACTTGACACTGAAGCTTTCTTT | CASTTAYGLDTEAFF
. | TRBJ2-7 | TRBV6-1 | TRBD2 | TGTGCCAGCAGTGAAGCCCTAGCGGGGGACACCTACGAGCAGTACTTC | CASSEALAGDTYEQYF
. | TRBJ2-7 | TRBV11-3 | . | TGTGCCAGCAGCAGAGGGACTCTGGGGGAGCAGTACTTC | CASSRGTLGEQYF
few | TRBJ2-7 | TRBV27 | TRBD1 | TGTGCCAGCAGTTTTCGACAGGGGCTCCAGTACTTC | CASSFRQGLQYF
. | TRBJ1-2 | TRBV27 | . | TGTGCCAGCAGTTCATCCCGTCAGCGCTATGGCTACACCTTC | CASSSSRQRYGYTF
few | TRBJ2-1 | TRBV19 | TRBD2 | TGTGCCAGTCGTCAGCGGGAGGGAGGCGCGAATGAGCAGTTCTTC | CASRQREGGANEQFF
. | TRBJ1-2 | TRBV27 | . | TGTGCCGCCGGTTTCGGCAGGGAATATGGCTACACCTTC | CAAGFGREYGYTF
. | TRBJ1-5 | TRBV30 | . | TGTGCCTGGAATAACCAGGGAAGTCAGCCCCAGCATTTT | CAWNNQGSQPQHF
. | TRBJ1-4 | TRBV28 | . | TGTGCCAGCAGAGAGACGGGGAGGGCTACTAATGAAAAACTGTTTTTT | CASRETGRATNEKLFF
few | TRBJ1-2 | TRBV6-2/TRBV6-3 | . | TGTGCCAGCAGTTACTCCCCCGTGGCTGGCTACACCTTC | CASSYSPVAGYTF
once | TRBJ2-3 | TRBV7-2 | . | TGTGCCAGCAGCTCCATACAGGGCACAGATACGCAGTATTTT | CASSSIQGTDTQYF
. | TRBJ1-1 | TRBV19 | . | TGTGCCAGTAGTATAGCAATGAACACTGAAGCTTTCTTT | CASSIAMNTEAFF
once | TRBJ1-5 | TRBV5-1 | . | TGCGCCAGCAGCTTAGAGGACAGCACCAATCAGCCCCAGCATTTT | CASSLEDSTNQPQHF
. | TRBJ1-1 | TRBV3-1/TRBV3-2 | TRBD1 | TGTGCCAGCAGCCAAGATAAGCAGGGGGCTACGGGCACTGAAGCTTTCTTT | CASSQDKQGATGTEAFF
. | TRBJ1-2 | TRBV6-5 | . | TGTGCCAGCAGTTACTCGGGCCGCAGGGGAGACGGCTACACCTTC | CASSYSGRRGDGYTF
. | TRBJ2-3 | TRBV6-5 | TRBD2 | TGTGCCAGCAGTTCTAGCGGGAGGGCCATAGATACGCAGTATTTT | CASSSSGRAIDTQYF
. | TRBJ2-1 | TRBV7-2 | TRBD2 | TGTGCCAGCAGCTTAGAGACCACGGGGGGCTCCTACAATGAGCAGTTCTTC | CASSLETTGGSYNEQFF
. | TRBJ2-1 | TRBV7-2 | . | TGTGCCAGCAGCTTCCTCTCACTGTCGCGAGAGCAGTTCTTC | CASSFLSLSREQFF
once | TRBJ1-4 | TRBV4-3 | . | TGCGCCAGCAGCCAAGACTTCCCCCGGACAGATGAAAAACTGTTTTTT | CASSQDFPRTDEKLFF
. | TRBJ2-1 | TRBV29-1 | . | TGCAGCGGAGGGAGGATTATGTACAATGAGCAGTTCTTC | CSGGRIMYNEQFF
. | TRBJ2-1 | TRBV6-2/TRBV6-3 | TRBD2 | TGTGCCAGCAGTTACGGGCTAGCGGTGAACTACAATGAGCAGTTCTTC | CASSYGLAVNYNEQFF
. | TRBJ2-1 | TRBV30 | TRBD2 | TGTGCCTGGAGTCAACTAGCGGGGGGCGGCAATGAGCAGTTCTTC | CAWSQLAGGGNEQFF
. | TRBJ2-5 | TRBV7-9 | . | TGTGCCAGCAGCTTAGATGCGGGACCCCAAGAGACCCAGTACTTC | CASSLDAGPQETQYF
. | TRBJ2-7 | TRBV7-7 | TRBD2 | TGTGCCAGCAGCTTAGCTGCGGGAGTGGGTGAGCAGTACTTC | CASSLAAGVGEQYF
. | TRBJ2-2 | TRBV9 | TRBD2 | TGTGCCAGCAGCGTAGCTAGCGGGAAAAGTTCCGGGGAGCTGTTTTTT | CASSVASGKSSGELFF
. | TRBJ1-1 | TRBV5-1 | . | TGCGCCAGCAGCTCTCTCGGGGAGGACACTGAAGCTTTCTTT | CASSSLGEDTEAFF
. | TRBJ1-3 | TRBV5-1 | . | TGCGCCAGCAGCTCGAGGACGGGGAGCTCTGGAAACACCATATATTTT | CASSSRTGSSGNTIYF
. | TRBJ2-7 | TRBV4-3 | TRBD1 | TGCGCCAGCAGCCTTGGGACAGGGTCCGGATACGAGCAGTACTTC | CASSLGTGSGYEQYF
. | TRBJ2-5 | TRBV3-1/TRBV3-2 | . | TGTGCCAGCATGGTCCGGGGTTGGGGAGAGACCCAGTACTTC | CASMVRGWGETQYF
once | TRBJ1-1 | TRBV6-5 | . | TGTGCCAGCAGTTACAGGGAGGGGAGAAAAGCTTTCTTT | CASSYREGRKAFF
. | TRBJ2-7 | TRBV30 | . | TGTGCCTGGAGTGTAGGAGGGTCCTACGAGCAGTACTTC | CAWSVGGSYEQYF
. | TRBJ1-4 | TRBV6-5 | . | TGTGCCAGCAGTTACGAGGGGGGGCGAAGTGAAAAACTGTTTTTT | CASSYEGGRSEKLFF
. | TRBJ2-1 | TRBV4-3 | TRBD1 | TGCGCCAGCAGCCAAGGGGCGATAACGGACAGGGGGCTCTACAATGAGCAGTTCTTC | CASSQGAITDRGLYNEQFF
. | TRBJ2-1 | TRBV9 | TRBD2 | TGTGCCAGCAGCCCCAGACTAAGCGGGGGGCCCTACAATGAGCAGTTCTTC | CASSPRLSGGPYNEQFF
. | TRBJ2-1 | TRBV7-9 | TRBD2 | TGTGCCAGCAGCTTGGGGGCCCTTAGCGGGATAGAGGTGGGTGAGCAGTTCTTC | CASSLGALSGIEVGEQFF
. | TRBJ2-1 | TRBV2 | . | TGTGCCAGCAGTCGACAGCAGAATGAGCAGTTCTTC | CASSRQQNEQFF
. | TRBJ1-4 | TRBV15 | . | TGTGCCACCAGTGACAGGTCTGGTAATGAAAAACTGTTTTTT | CATSDRSGNEKLFF
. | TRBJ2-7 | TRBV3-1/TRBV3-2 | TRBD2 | TGTGCCAGCAGTCCCGGGACTAGCGGATACGAGCAGTACTTC | CASSPGTSGYEQYF
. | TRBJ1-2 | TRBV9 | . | TGTGCCAGCAGCGTAGGTGGGACCGCGGGGGACTATGGCTACACCTTC | CASSVGGTAGDYGYTF
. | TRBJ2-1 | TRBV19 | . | TGTGCCAGTAGTACTCGCGAGGGAGACTGGAGCTCCTACAATGAGCAGTTCTTC | CASSTREGDWSSYNEQFF
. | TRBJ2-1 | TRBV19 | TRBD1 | TGTGCCAGTAGCCGGACAGGGGCCTCCTACAATGAGCAGTTCTTC | CASSRTGASYNEQFF
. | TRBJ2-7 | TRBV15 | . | TGTGCCACCAGCAGAGATTACTACGAGCAGTACTTC | CATSRDYYEQYF
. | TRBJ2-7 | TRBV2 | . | TGTGCCAGCAGTGATGGGGCCGGCTACGAGCAGTACTTC | CASSDGAGYEQYF